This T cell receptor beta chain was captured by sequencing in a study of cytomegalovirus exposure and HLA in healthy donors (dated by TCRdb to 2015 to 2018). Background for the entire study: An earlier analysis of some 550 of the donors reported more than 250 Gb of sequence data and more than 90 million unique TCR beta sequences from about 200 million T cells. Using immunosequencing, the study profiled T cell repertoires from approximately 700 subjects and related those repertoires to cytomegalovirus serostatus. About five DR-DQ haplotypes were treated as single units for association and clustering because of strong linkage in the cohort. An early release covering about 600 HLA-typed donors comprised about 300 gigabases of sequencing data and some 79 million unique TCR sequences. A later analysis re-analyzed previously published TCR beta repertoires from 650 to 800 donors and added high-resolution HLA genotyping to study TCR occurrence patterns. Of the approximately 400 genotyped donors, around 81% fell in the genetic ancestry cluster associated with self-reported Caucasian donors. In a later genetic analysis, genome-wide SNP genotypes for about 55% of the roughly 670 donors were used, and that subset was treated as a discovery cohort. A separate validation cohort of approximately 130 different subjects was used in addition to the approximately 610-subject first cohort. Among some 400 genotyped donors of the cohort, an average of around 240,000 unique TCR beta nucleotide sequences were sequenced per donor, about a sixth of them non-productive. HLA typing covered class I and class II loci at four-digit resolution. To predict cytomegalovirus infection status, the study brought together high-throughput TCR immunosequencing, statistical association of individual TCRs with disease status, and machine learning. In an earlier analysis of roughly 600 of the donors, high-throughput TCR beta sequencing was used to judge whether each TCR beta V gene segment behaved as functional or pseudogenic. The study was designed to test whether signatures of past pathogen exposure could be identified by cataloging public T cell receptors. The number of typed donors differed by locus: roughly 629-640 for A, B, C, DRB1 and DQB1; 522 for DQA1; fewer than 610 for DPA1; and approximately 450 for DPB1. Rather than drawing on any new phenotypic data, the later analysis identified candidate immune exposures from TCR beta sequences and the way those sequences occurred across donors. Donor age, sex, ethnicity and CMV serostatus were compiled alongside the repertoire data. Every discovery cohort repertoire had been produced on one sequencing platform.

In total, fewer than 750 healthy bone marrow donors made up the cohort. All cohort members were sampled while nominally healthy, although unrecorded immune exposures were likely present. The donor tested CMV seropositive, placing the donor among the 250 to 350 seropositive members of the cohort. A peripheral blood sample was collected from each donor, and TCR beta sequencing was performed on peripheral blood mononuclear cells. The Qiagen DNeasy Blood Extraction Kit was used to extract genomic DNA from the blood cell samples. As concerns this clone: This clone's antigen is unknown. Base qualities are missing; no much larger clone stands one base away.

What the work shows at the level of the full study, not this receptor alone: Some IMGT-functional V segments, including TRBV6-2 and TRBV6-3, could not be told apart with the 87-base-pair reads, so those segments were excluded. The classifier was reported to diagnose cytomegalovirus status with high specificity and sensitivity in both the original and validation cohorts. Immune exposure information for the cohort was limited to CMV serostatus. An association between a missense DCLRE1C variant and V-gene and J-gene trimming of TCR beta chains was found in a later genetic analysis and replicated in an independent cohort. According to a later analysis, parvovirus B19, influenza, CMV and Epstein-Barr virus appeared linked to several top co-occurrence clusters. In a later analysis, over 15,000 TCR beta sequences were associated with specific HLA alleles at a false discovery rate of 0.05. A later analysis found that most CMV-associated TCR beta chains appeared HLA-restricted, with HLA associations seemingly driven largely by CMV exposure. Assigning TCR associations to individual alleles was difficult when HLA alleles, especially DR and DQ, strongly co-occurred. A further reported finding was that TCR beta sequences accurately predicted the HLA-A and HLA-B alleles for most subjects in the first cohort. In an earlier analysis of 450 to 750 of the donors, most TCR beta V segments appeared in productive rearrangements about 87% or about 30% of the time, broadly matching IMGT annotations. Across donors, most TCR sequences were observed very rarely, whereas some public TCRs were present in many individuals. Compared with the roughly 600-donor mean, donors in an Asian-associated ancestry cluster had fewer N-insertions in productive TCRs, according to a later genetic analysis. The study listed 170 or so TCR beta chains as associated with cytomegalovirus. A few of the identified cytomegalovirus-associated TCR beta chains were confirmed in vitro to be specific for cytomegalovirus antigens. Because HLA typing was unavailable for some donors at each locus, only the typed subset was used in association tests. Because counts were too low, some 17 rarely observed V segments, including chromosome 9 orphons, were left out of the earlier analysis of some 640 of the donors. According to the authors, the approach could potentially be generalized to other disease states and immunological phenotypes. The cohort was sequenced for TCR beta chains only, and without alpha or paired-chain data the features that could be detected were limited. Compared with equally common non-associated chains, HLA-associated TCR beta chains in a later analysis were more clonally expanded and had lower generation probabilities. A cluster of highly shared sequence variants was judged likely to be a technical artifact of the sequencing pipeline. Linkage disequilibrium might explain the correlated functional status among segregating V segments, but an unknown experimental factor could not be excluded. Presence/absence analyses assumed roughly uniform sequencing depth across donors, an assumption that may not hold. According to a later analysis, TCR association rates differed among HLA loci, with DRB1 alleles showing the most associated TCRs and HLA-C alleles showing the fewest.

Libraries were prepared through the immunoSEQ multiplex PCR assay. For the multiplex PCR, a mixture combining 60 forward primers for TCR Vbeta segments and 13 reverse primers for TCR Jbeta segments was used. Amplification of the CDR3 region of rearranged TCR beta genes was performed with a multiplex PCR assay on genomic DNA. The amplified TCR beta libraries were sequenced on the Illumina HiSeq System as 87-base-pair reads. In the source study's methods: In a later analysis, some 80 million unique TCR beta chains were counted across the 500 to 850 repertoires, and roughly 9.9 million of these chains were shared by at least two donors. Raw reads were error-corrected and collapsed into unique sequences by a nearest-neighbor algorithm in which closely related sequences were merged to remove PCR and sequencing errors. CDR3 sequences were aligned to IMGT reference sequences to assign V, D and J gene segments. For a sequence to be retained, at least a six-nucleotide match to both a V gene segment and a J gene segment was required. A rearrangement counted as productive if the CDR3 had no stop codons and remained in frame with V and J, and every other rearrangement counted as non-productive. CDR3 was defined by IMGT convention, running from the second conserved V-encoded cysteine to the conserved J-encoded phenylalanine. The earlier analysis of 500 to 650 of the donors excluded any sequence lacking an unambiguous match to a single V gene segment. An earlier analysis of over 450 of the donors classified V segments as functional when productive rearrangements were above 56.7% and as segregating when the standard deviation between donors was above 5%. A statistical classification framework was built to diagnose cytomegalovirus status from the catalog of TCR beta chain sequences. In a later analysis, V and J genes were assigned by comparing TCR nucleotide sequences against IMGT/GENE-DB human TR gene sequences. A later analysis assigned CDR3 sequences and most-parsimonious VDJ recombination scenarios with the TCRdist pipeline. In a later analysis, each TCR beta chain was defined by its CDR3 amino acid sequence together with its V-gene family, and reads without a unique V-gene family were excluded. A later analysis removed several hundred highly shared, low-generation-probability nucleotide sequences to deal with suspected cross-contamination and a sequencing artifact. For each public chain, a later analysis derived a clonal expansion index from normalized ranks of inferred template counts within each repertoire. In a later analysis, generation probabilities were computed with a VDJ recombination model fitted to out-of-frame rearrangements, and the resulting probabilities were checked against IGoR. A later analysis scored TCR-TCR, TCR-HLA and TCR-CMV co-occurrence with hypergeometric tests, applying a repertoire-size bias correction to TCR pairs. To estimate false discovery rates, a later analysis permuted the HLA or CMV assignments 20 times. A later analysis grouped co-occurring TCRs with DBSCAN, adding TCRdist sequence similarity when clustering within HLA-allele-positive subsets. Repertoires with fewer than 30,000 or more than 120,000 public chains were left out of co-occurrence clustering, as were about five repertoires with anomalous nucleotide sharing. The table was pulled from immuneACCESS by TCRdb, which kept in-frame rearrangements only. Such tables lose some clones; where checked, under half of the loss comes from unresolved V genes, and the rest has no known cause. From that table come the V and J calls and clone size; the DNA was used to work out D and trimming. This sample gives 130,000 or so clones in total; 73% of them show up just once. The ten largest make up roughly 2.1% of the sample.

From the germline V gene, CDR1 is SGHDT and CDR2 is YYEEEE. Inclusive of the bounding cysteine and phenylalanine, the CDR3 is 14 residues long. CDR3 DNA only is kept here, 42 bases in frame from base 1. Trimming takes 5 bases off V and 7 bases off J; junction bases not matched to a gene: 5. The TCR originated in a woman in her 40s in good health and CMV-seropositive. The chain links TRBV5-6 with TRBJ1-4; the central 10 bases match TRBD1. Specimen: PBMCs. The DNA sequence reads TGTGCCAGCAGTCGGACAGGGGGTGGTGAAAAACTGTTTTTT. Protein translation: CASSRTGGGEKLFF.